This T cell receptor beta chain was documented in a study of identical twins. Trimming cost V 5 bases and J 4 bases; bases outside gene matches: 7. CDR1 SEHNR and CDR2 FQNEAQ come from the germline V gene (reference sequence). The CDR3 runs 15 residues. This clonotype occurred a few times. TCRdb re-analysed the 5' RACE reads in MiXCR, keeping a single row per CDR3 protein. The sample consists of roughly 500,000 distinct CDR3 sequences, less than 25% of them appearing once. The same data also went into a second study, on T cells expressing NK-cell markers.

The clonotype originates from a woman aged 18-29 years in good health. The sequencing input was CD4+ T cells sorted from blood. V gene TRBV7-9 combines with J gene TRBJ1-5, with 8 bases matching TRBD1. The CDR3 region has the DNA TGTGCCAGCAGCGCCGCAGGGGGCCCGAATCAGCCCCAGCATTTT. This gives the protein CASSAAGGPNQPQHF.